This T cell receptor beta chain derives from a study of graft-versus-host responses after intestinal transplantation. Study outcomes and limitations: Allografts of patients with graft-donor T cell macrochimerism showed high graft-versus-host to host-versus-graft clone ratios.

TCRdb's copy holds only in-frame clones and misses some; the assay was immunoSEQ multiplex PCR. The data contain tens of thousands of clones, approximately 96% of them singletons. About this clone itself: What it binds is not known.

Germline V gene sequence: CDR1 MDHEN, CDR2 SYDVKM. Trimming removed 7 bases at V and 0 bases at J, with 15 bases between. This CDR3 has 15 residues. The sample here was unstimulated CD8+ T cells sorted from spleen or lymph node cells, taken before intestinal transplant. The chain employs TRBV28 and TRBJ2-5; a weak D match, TRBD2 (6 bases). The sequence was obtained from a human donor who received an intestinal transplant. The CDR3 nucleotides read TGTGCCAGCACCGCGACTAGAGAGTACCAAGAGACCCAGTACTTC. The encoded protein is CASTATREYQETQYF.